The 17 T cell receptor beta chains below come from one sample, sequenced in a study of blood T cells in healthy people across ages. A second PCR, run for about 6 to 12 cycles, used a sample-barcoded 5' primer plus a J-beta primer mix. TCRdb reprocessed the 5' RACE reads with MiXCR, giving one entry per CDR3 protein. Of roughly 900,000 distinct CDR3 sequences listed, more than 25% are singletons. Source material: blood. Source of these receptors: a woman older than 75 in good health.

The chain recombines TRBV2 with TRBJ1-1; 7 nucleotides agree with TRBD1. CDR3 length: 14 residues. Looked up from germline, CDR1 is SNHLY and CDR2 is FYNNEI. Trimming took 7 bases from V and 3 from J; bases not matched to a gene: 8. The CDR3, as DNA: TGTGCCAGCACCAGGACAGGCTTAGACACTGAAGCTTTCTTT. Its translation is CASTRTGLDTEAFF.

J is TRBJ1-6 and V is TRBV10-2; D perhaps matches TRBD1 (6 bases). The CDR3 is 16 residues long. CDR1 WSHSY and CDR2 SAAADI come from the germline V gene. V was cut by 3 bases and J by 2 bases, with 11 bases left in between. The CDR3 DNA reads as TGCGCCAGCAGTGAAAATTCAGGGGCCTATAATTCACCCCTCCACTTT. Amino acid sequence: CASSENSGAYNSPLHF.

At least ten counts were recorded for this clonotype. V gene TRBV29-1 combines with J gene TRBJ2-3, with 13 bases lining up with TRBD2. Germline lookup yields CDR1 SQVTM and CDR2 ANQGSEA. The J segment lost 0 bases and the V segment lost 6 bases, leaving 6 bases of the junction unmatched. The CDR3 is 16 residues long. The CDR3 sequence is CSVLGLAGASTDTQYF. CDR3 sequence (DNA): TGCAGCGTCCTTGGACTAGCGGGGGCTAGCACAGATACGCAGTATTTT.

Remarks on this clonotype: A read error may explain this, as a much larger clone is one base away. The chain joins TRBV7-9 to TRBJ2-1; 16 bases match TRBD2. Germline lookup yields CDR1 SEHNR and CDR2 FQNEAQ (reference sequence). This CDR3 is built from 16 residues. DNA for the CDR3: TGTGCCAGCAACCGTGGGACTAGCGGGGGGGCCACTGAGCGGTTCTTC. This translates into CASNRGTSGGATERFF.

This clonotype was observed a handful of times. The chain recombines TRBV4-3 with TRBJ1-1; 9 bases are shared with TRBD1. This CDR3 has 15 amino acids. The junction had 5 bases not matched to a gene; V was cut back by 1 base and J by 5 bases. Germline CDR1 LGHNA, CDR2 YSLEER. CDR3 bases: TGCGCCAGCAGCCAAGCCCGACAGGGGGGAACTGAAGCTTTCTTT. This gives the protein CASSQARQGGTEAFF.

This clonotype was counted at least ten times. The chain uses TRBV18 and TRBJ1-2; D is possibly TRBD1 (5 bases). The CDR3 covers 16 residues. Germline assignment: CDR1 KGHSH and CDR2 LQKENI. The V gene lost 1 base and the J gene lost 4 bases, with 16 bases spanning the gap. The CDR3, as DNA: TGTGCCAGCTCACCACTGAAGTACAGGAAAGGCTATGGCTACACCTTC. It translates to CASSPLKYRKGYGYTF.

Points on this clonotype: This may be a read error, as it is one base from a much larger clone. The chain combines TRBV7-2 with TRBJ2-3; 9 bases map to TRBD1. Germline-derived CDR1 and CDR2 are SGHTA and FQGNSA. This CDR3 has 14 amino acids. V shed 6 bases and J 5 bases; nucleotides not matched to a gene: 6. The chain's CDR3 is CASSPTGGEDTQYF. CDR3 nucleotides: TGTGCCAGCAGTCCGACAGGGGGGGAAGATACGCAGTATTTT.

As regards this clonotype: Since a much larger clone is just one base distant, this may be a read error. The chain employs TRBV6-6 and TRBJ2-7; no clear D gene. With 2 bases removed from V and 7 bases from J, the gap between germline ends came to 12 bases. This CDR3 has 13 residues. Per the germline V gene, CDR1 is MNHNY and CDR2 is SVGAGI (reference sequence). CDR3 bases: TGTGCCAGCAGTTACAACCGAAACAATGAGCAGTACTTC. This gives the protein CASSYNRNNEQYF.

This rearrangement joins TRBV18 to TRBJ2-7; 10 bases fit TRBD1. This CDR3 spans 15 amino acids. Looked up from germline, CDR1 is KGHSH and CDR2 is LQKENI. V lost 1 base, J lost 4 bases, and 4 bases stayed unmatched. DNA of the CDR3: TGTGCCAGCTCACCACTGACAGGGGGCCAATACGAGCAGTACTTC. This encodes CASSPLTGGQYEQYF. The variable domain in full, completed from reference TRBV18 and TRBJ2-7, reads NAGVMQNPRHLVRRRGQEARLRCSPMKGHSHVYWYRQLPEEGLKFMVYLQKENIIDESGMPKERFSAEFPKEGPSILRIQQVVRGDSAAYFCASSPLTGGQYEQYFGPGTRLTVT.

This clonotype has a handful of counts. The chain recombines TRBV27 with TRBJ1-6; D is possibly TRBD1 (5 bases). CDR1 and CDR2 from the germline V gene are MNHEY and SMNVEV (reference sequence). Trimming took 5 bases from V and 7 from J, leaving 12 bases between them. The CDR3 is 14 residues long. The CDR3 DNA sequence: TGTGCCAGCAGTAGCAGGGTCGGGAATTCACCCCTCCACTTT. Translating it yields CASSSRVGNSPLHF.

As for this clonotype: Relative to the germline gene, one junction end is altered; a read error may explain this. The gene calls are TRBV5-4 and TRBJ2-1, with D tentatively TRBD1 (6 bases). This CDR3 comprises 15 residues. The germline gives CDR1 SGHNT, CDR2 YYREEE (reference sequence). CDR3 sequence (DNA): TGTGCCAGCAGCTCAGGGGCACTCTCCTACAATGGGCAGTTCTTC. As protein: CASSSGALSYNGQFF.

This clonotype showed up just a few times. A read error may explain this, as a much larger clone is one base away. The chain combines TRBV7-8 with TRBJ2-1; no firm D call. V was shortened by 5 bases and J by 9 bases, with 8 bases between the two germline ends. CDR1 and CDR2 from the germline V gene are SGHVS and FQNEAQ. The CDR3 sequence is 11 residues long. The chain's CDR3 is CASSPCFEQFF. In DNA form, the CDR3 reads TGTGCCAGCAGCCCATGCTTTGAGCAGTTCTTC.

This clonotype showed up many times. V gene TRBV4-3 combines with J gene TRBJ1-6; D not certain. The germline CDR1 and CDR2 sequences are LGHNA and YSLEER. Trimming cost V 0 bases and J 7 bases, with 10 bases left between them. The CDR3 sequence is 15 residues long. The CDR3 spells CASSQDWQLNSPLHF. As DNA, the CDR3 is TGCGCCAGCAGCCAAGATTGGCAGCTGAATTCACCCCTCCACTTT.

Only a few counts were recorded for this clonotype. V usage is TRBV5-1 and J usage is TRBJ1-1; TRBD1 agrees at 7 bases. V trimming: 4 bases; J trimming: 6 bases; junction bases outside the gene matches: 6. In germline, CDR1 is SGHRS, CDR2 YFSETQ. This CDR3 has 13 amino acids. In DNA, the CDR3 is TGCGCCAGCAGCCACGACAGGGCCTCTGAAGCTTTCTTT. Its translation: CASSHDRASEAFF.

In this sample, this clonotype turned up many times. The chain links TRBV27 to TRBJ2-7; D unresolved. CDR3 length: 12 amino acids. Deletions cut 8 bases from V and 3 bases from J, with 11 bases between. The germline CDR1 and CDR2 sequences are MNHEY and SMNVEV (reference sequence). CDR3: CASGPQIYEQYF. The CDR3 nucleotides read TGTGCCAGCGGCCCTCAGATCTACGAGCAGTACTTC.

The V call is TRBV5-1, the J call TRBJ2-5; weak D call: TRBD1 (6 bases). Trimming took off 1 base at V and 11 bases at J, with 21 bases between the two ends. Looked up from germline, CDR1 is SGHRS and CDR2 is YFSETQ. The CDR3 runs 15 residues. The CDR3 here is CASSLFPGEYDEQYF. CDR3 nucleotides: TGCGCCAGCAGCTTGTTCCCAGGGGAGTACGATGAGCAGTACTTC. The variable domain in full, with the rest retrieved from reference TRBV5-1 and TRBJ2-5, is KAGVTQTPRYLIKTRGQQVTLSCSPISGHRSVSWYQQTPGQGLQFLFEYFSETQRNKGNFPGRFSGRQFSNSRSEMNVSTLELGDSALYLCASSLFPGEYDEQYFGPGTRLLVL.

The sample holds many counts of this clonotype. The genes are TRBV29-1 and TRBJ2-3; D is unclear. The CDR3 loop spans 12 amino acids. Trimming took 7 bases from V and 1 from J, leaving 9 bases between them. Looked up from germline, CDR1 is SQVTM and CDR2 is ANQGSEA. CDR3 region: CSALDGTDTQYF. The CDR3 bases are TGCAGCGCCCTTGATGGCACAGATACGCAGTATTTT.